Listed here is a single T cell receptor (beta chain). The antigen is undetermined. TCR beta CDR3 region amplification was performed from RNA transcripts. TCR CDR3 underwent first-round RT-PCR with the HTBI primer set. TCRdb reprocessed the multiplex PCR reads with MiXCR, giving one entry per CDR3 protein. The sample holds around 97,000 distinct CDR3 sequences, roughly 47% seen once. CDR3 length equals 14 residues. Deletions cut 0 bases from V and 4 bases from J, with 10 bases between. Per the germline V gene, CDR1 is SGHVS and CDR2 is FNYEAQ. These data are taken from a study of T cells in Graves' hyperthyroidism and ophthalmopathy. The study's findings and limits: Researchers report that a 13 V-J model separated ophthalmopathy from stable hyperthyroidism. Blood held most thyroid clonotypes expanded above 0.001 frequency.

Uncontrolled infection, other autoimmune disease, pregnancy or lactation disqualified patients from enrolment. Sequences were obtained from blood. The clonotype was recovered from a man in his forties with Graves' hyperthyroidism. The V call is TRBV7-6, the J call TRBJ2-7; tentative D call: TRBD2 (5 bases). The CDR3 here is CASSLAGDGYEQYF. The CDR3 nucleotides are TGTGCCAGCAGCTTAGCGGGAGACGGGTACGAGCAGTACTTC.